What follows is one T cell receptor (beta chain) and its context. Antigen: not known. This sample was taken from a study of monozygotic twins with cystic fibrosis. Study conclusions and caveats: Nucleotide-identical clonotype sharing was significantly higher within monozygotic CF twin pairs than between unrelated CF individuals. V usage most resembled the co-twin in 13 of 16 pairs. Age, concordance and disease severity did not associate with shared CDR3 numbers. Clonality was generally low (median around 0.0098), higher in the most severe patients.

Trimming left V 0 bases short and J 4 bases short, with 20 bases between. The CDR3 is 17 amino acids. CDR1 is SGHDT, CDR2 YYEEEE, per germline. The protocol was immunoSEQ multiplex PCR, while the TCRdb copy is restricted to in-frame clones and leaves out a portion. Of 30,000 to 40,000 clones listed, more than 55% are singletons. Sequencing was performed on blood. The clonotype originates from a girl aged 5 to 17 with cystic fibrosis. V usage is TRBV5-6 and J usage is TRBJ2-7; D remains ambiguous. CDR3: CASSLESAPLIEYEQYV. The CDR3 DNA sequence: TGTGCCAGCAGCTTGGAGTCAGCCCCCCTCATCGAATACGAGCAGTACGTC.